The clone carrying this T cell receptor (beta chain) was counted ten times or more. The antigen remains undetermined. There are 13 residues in the CDR3. V lost 7 bases to trimming and J lost 2 bases, with 12 bases between them. This sample was included in a study of identical twins. Study conclusions and caveats: The conclusions drew on cross-sectional statistical analysis instead of tracking the same donors.

TCRdb independently ran MiXCR on the 5' RACE reads; one entry per CDR3 protein. The sample consists of about 890,000 distinct CDR3 sequences, about 12% of them appearing once. These records were also assigned to another study, of yellow fever vaccine responses in identical twins.

Source material: PBMCs. The TCR sequence derives from a woman between 18 and 29 years old in good health. This chain links TRBV12-3 or TRBV12-4 with TRBJ2-7; D is undetermined. The CDR3 protein is CASTLDGPYEQYF. For the CDR3, the DNA is TGTGCCAGCACCCTCGACGGGCCCTACGAGCAGTACTTC.